The entry that follows covers one T cell receptor (beta chain) sequence. Produced via immunoSEQ multiplex PCR; TCRdb's table is partial and in-frame only. The sample holds a few hundred thousand clones, 83% seen once. This specimen comes from a study of Ad26.COV2.S vaccination and SARS-CoV-2 variants. CDR1 and CDR2 from the germline V gene are LNHDA and SQIVND (reference sequence). V shed 7 bases, J shed 3 bases, and the junction held 5 bases outside the gene matches. The CDR3 sequence is 15 residues long. As for treatment: approximately 18 received Ad26.COV2.S at low or high dose, single or two shots; five or six received placebo; per-sample allocation not given. Specimen acquisition occurred on day 63 following the initial vaccine or placebo injection.

The chain is built from TRBV19 and TRBJ2-6; 8 nucleotides line up with TRBD2. The origin of this receptor is a person between 18 and 65 years old who received the Ad26.COV2.S COVID-19 vaccine or a placebo. The sequencing here drew on peripheral blood, taken in a trial of Ad26.COV2.S vaccine versus placebo. The CDR3 coding sequence is TGTGCCAGTACTGCGGGAGGCGGTGGGGCCAACGTCCTGACTTTC. Amino acids: CASTAGGGGANVLTF.